This TCR beta chain was identified in a study of blood T cells in healthy people across ages. General study results and limits: Naive CD4+ cells and diversity were both higher in long-lived donors than in aged donors. Age brought a roughly linear fall in TCR beta diversity measured per million T cells.

The CDR3 spans 13 residues. The germline CDR1 and CDR2 sequences are SGHRS and YFSETQ. V lost 0 bases and J 14 bases, leaving 14 bases between the germline ends. A second PCR, run for about 7 to 11 cycles, used a sample-barcoded 5' primer plus a J-beta primer mix. MiXCR, run by TCRdb on the 5' RACE reads, gives a single entry per CDR3 protein. This sample yields 850,000 to 1,300,000 distinct CDR3 sequences, of which 35% to 50% are seen a single time; over 15% belongs to the top ten. There are many counts of this clonotype. No antigen is known for it. Sequencing was performed on blood. This TCR came from a woman aged 55-69 years in good health. The rearrangement links TRBV5-1 to TRBJ1-4; D gene uncertain. CDR3 region: CASSLETAANLFF. CDR3 DNA sequence: TGCGCCAGCAGCTTGGAAACAGCAGCGAATCTGTTTTTT.